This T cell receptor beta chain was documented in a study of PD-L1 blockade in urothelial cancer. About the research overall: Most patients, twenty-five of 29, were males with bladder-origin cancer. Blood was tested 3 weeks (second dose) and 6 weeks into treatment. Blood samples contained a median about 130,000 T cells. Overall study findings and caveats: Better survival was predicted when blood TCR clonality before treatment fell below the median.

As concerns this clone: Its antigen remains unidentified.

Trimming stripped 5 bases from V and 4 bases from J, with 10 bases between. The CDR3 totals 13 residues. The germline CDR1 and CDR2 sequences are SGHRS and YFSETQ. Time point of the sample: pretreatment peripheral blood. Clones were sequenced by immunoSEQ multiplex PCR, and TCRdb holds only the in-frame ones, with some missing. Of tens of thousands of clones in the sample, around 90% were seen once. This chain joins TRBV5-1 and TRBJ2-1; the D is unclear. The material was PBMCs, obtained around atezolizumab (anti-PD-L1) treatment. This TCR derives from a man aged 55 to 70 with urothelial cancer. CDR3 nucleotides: TGCGCCAGCAGGCCAACAGAATACAATGAGCAGTTCTTC. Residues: CASRPTEYNEQFF.